These T cell receptor beta chains were read from a single sample in a study of shared clonotypes between healthy human individuals. Using immunoSEQ multiplex PCR, the repertoire was profiled, and TCRdb retains in-frame clones only, with some absent. The table includes approximately 2,000,000 clones, 80% to 95% detected once. The sequenced sample was naive CD8+ T cells from PBMCs. These receptors all come from a man younger than 35 in good health. Some clones in this sample may be carry-over from other donors' samples. The CDR3 runs from the conserved cysteine through the conserved F or W. A D gene is named only where the DNA matches it firmly. Expanded clones get a size class; other rows say once, few or many, or leave the size out.

NA	TRBJ2-1	NA	TRBV29-1	CSVEDPDLTGASYNEQFF	TGCAGCGTTGAAGACCCAGACTTGACAGGAGCCTCCTACAATGAGCAGTTCTTC
NA	TRBJ2-2	TRBD2	TRBV6-5	CASSSLAGANTGELFF	TGTGCCAGCAGTTCCCTGGCGGGAGCGAACACCGGGGAGCTGTTTTTT
NA	TRBJ2-7	NA	TRBV4-1	CASSQDTLGTDTHGGQYF	TGCGCCAGCAGCCAAGATACACTGGGGACAGACACCCACGGGGGGCAGTACTTC
once	TRBJ2-7	TRBD2	TRBV6-1	CASSEAGLAGGPYEQYF	TGTGCCAGCAGTGAAGCCGGACTAGCGGGAGGTCCCTACGAGCAGTACTTC
NA	TRBJ2-5	TRBD1	TRBV13	CASSFGTGDYRETQYF	TGTGCCAGCAGCTTCGGGACAGGGGATTACCGGGAGACCCAGTACTTC
NA	TRBJ2-7	NA	TRBV4-1	CASSQEAPWGYEQYF	TGCGCCAGCAGCCAAGAAGCCCCTTGGGGATACGAGCAGTACTTC
NA	TRBJ2-3	TRBD2	TRBV19	CASSNSGFTDTQYF	TGTGCCAGTAGTAATAGCGGGTTCACAGATACGCAGTATTTT
NA	TRBJ2-5	NA	TRBV2	CANKRVAREETQYF	TGTGCCAACAAGAGGGTTGCTAGAGAAGAGACCCAGTACTTC
NA	TRBJ1-1	NA	TRBV28	CASSLTPRSAEAFF	TGTGCCAGCAGCCTTACACCCCGTAGCGCTGAGGCTTTCTTT
NA	TRBJ2-5	TRBD2	TRBV10-3	CAISLLAEETQYF	TGTGCCATCAGTCTCCTAGCGGAAGAGACCCAGTACTTC
NA	TRBJ1-2	TRBD1	TRBV6-1	CASSATGVWYGYTF	TGTGCCAGCAGTGCCACAGGGGTTTGGTATGGCTACACCTTC
NA	TRBJ2-5	NA	TRBV5-6	CASSLGSGIGETQYF	TGTGCCAGCAGCTTGGGTTCAGGGATAGGTGAGACCCAGTACTTC
few	TRBJ1-5	TRBD1	TRBV6-5	CASSPQGAWQPQHF	TGTGCCAGCAGTCCACAGGGGGCCTGGCAGCCCCAGCATTTT
NA	TRBJ2-7	NA	TRBV25-1	CASRTGDDEQYF	TGTGCCAGTCGGACGGGGGATGACGAGCAGTACTTC
NA	TRBJ1-1	TRBD1	TRBV2	CASSDRGIEAFF	TGTGCCAGCAGTGACAGGGGGATTGAAGCTTTCTTT
once	TRBJ2-5	NA	TRBV27	CASSPPGFAETQYF	TGTGCCAGCAGTCCGCCCGGGTTTGCGGAGACCCAGTACTTC
NA	TRBJ2-7	NA	TRBV11-2	CASSLGLAAIPYEQYF	TGTGCCAGCAGCTTAGGATTAGCGGCCATCCCCTACGAGCAGTACTTC
NA	TRBJ2-6	NA	TRBV9	CASRSGWTGANVLTF	TGTGCCAGCAGGTCGGGTTGGACTGGGGCCAACGTCCTGACTTTC
few	TRBJ1-4	NA	TRBV7-9	CASTFSPRGELFF	TGTGCCAGCACCTTCTCCCCTCGGGGAGAACTGTTTTTT
NA	TRBJ2-7	TRBD1	TRBV7-7	CASSERQGLYEQYF	TGTGCCAGCAGCGAGAGACAGGGCCTCTACGAGCAGTACTTC
NA	TRBJ2-7	TRBD1	TRBV4-2	CASRETGDSYEQYF	TGTGCCAGCAGGGAGACAGGGGACTCCTACGAGCAGTACTTC
NA	TRBJ2-5	NA	TRBV7-9	CASSFREQETQYF	TGTGCCAGCAGCTTCCGGGAGCAAGAGACCCAGTACTTC
NA	TRBJ1-1	TRBD1	TRBV5-1	CASSLDGPGGEATEAFF	TGCGCCAGCAGCTTGGATGGTCCAGGGGGCGAGGCCACTGAAGCTTTCTTT
NA	TRBJ2-1	TRBD2	TRBV9	CASSVNPGLAENEQFF	TGTGCCAGCAGCGTAAACCCCGGACTAGCGGAAAATGAGCAGTTCTTC
NA	TRBJ2-3	TRBD1	TRBV4-1	CASSHDQARGIADTQYF	TGCGCCAGCAGCCACGACCAGGCCAGGGGGATCGCAGATACGCAGTATTTT
NA	TRBJ2-7	TRBD2	TRBV7-3	CASGLSGGVQYF	TGTGCCAGCGGTTTGTCGGGAGGAGTGCAGTACTTC
NA	TRBJ1-1	NA	TRBV6-5	CASSYFRGDDTEAFF	TGTGCCAGCAGTTATTTTAGGGGAGACGACACTGAAGCTTTCTTT
NA	TRBJ2-2	NA	TRBV9	CASSEVPRAGELFF	TGTGCCAGCAGCGAGGTGCCTAGGGCCGGGGAGCTGTTTTTT
once	TRBJ2-7	NA	TRBV7-2	CASSQWEDYEQYF	TGTGCCAGCAGCCAATGGGAGGATTACGAGCAGTACTTC